This entry lists 6 T cell receptor beta chains sequenced from one sample in a study of T cell responses to AZD1222 COVID-19 vaccine (dated by TCRdb to the early 2020s). The library was obtained by the immunoSEQ multiplex PCR assay. TCRdb provides this immuneACCESS table in a form limited to in-frame rearrangements. Some clones are lacking; in checked studies, under half of them reflect an unresolved V gene, and why the rest are absent is not known. Present in this sample are roughly 100,000 clones, around 84% of which were seen just once. The ten largest clones represent around 1.5% of the sample. Taken with the paper, the label for time point translates to: baseline before first vaccination. The sequences come from peripheral blood, collected on day 0 of AZD1222 vaccination. These receptors were taken from an adult in good health.

This sequence joins TRBV7-3 and TRBJ1-6; TRBD1 agrees at 8 bases. CDR3 size: 13 residues. The junction had 3 bases not matched to a gene; V was cut back by 6 bases and J by 8 bases. Germline-derived CDR1 and CDR2 are SGHTA and FQGTGA. CDR3 DNA sequence: TGTGCCAGCAGTTTACAGGGGGATTCACCCCTCCACTTT. Translating gives CASSLQGDSPLHF.

The chain combines TRBV7-9 with TRBJ2-1; TRBD2 aligns across 10 bases. CDR3 length: 17 residues. The germline gives CDR1 SEHNR, CDR2 FQNEAQ (reference sequence). With V trimmed by 4 bases and J by 0 bases, 6 bases remained unmatched. The CDR3 here is CASSSRTSGFSYNEQFF. CDR3 DNA sequence: TGTGCCAGCAGCTCAAGGACTAGCGGCTTCTCCTACAATGAGCAGTTCTTC.

The gene calls are TRBV4-1 and TRBJ2-7, with 14 positions matching TRBD2. Germline CDR1 is MGHRA and CDR2 is YSYEKL. The V and J ends lost 1 base and 4 bases, in that order; junction bases with no gene match: 3. The CDR3 loop spans 16 amino acids. CDR3 sequence (DNA): TGCGCCAGCAGCCAAGTCGGGACTAGCGGGAGATACGAGCAGTACTTC. Its protein is CASSQVGTSGRYEQYF.

This clone was detected only a few times. The chain has TRBV9 and TRBJ1-1, with D unclear. The germline V gene encodes CDR1 SGDLS and CDR2 YYNGEE. Between the trimmed V and J ends, which lost 0 bases and 0 bases, there was a span of 9 bases. The CDR3 length is 15 residues. This CDR3 reads CASSVAGALNTEAFF. The CDR3 nucleotides read TGTGCCAGCAGCGTAGCGGGAGCTTTGAACACTGAAGCTTTCTTT.

This CDR3 reads CASRVATGELFF. CDR3 bases: TGTGCCAGTAGGGTAGCCACCGGGGAGCTGTTTTTT. This chain connects TRBV19 to TRBJ2-2; no clear D. Germline CDR1 LNHDA, CDR2 SQIVND (reference sequence). The length of the CDR3 is 12 residues. Trimming took off 6 bases at V and 4 bases at J, with 6 bases between the two ends.

This clone is a singleton in its sample. The chain uses TRBV2 and TRBJ1-5; possible D gene TRBD1, 6 bases. Trimming removed 1 base at V and 7 bases at J, with 11 bases between. The CDR3 contains 14 residues. Germline CDR1 reads SNHLY; CDR2 reads FYNNEI. The CDR3 sequence is CASSEGQGNQPQHF. CDR3 DNA: TGTGCCAGCAGTGAAGGGCAGGGGAACCAGCCCCAGCATTTT.